This T cell receptor beta chain was sequenced in a study of spatial heterogeneity in lung cancer. Germline CDR1 and CDR2: SGHRS and YFSETQ. The CDR3 is 15 amino acids. Trimming took 4 bases from V and 1 from J, leaving 12 bases between them. Time point: sample taken at primary tumor resection. Tumor, nontumor lung or frozen PBMC supplied whole RNA that was sequenced unsorted. This clonotype was seen just once. TCRdb recomputed calls from the 5' RACE reads with MiXCR, one row per CDR3 protein. The table shows roughly 100,000 distinct CDR3 sequences, with around 9% occurring only once. The chain carries TRBV5-1 and TRBJ2-1, with unresolved D. This clonotype was sampled from a male donor with early-stage non-small cell lung cancer. Here the sequenced sample was PBMCs, taken at surgery. Here the CDR3 DNA reads TGCGCCAGCAGCCCGGACGGTGCTTCCTACAATGAGCAGTTCTTC. It is translated as CASSPDGASYNEQFF.